This entry describes one T cell receptor beta chain. The data belong to a study of blood T cell repertoires in COVID-19. About the study: Samples came from the United States, Italy and Spain, spanning acute and convalescent COVID-19. Sample material is recorded as cDNA or gDNA derived from T cells, B-cell-depleted T cells, or PBMCs.

The CDR3 spans 13 residues. The ends lost 4 bases at V and 4 bases at J; junction bases unmatched: 3. Germline values: CDR1 LNHDA, CDR2 SQIVND (reference sequence). Original processing methods: Estimation of nucleated cell counts relied on the amplification of reference gene primers. Sequencing was performed with immunoSEQ multiplex PCR; in TCRdb, only in-frame clones are kept and a portion is missing. Clone size and V and J calls were adopted from that table, with D and trimming inferred from the DNA. The sample gives some 90,000 clones, about 86% of which show up once; around 20% is in the top ten.

This chain uses TRBV19 with TRBJ1-2, with 7 bases aligning to TRBD1. The sequence was collected from a woman older than 75 with acute or convalescent COVID-19. Sequencing used peripheral blood. As DNA, the CDR3 is TGTGCCAGTAGTAAGACAGGGTCCTATGGCTACACCTTC. Translation gives CASSKTGSYGYTF.